Listed here are 28 T cell receptor beta chains from one sample, sequenced in a study of T cell changes during pregnancy in multiple sclerosis. The protocol was immunoSEQ multiplex PCR, while the TCRdb copy is restricted to in-frame clones and leaves out a portion. The repertoire holds more than 25,000 clones, around 94% seen once, with 0.6% to 0.9% in the top ten. The sample in question was CD4+ T cells from peripheral blood mononuclear cells, obtained in the first trimester of pregnancy. All receptors come from a female donor with multiple sclerosis, enrolled in a pregnancy study.

The V gene is TRBV9, the J gene TRBJ1-5; possible D gene TRBD1, 5 bases. The CDR3 runs 14 residues. V lost 0 bases and J lost 3, with 7 bases in between. Germline CDR1 is SGDLS and CDR2 is YYNGEE. CDR3 sequence (DNA): TGTGCCAGCAGCGTAGGACAGTTCAATCAGCCCCAGCATTTT. It is translated as CASSVGQFNQPQHF.

This clone was counted a single time. The rearrangement uses TRBV5-4 and TRBJ1-2; D not certain. The V and J ends lost 2 bases and 0 bases respectively, with 5 bases between them. CDR3 length: 13 amino acids. Per the germline V gene, CDR1 is SGHNT and CDR2 is YYREEE (reference sequence). The CDR3 coding sequence is TGTGCCAGCAGCTTTACAGCTAACTATGGCTACACCTTC. Amino acids: CASSFTANYGYTF.

The V call is TRBV5-4, the J call TRBJ2-1, with TRBD1 as a possible D gene (6 bases). The CDR3 loop spans 14 amino acids. CDR1 SGHNT and CDR2 YYREEE come from the germline V gene (reference sequence). V gave up 3 bases and J gave up 7 bases, with 14 bases separating them. This chain's CDR3 is CASSSPTGVNEQFF. The CDR3 coding sequence is TGTGCCAGCAGCTCCCCGACAGGCGTTAATGAGCAGTTCTTC. Based on the CDR3 plus reference TRBV5-4 and TRBJ2-1, the full variable domain is ETGVTQSPTHLIKTRGQQVTLRCSSQSGHNTVSWYQQALGQGPQFIFQYYREEENGRGNFPPRFSGLQFPNYSSELNVNALELDDSALYLCASSSPTGVNEQFFGPGTRLTVL.

V gene TRBV5-1 combines with J gene TRBJ1-1; the D gene is possibly TRBD1 (6 bases). Germline loops: CDR1 SGHRS, CDR2 YFSETQ. V shed 4 bases and J shed 3 bases, with 10 bases lying between them. The CDR3 loop spans 13 amino acids. The DNA for the CDR3 is TGCGCCAGCAGCATACAGGGTGACACTGAAGCTTTCTTT. It is translated as CASSIQGDTEAFF.

This chain connects TRBV7-2 to TRBJ2-7; tentative D call: TRBD1 (6 bases). This CDR3 comprises 15 residues. The germline gives CDR1 SGHTA, CDR2 FQGNSA. Trimming pared 5 bases from V and 1 base from J, leaving 15 bases between. CDR3 region: CASSVSGTRSYEQYF. The CDR3 bases are TGTGCCAGCAGCGTATCCGGGACAAGGTCCTACGAGCAGTACTTC.

This chain connects TRBV7-9 to TRBJ2-3; 9 bases are a match to TRBD1. Looked up from germline, CDR1 is SEHNR and CDR2 is FQNEAQ (reference sequence). The CDR3 length is 16 residues. With V trimmed by 4 bases and J by 4 bases, 9 bases remained unmatched. The CDR3 DNA sequence: TGTGCCAGCAGCTCCTTCCGGGACAGGGCTTCAGATACGCAGTATTTT. It encodes CASSSFRDRASDTQYF.

V and J are TRBV5-1 and TRBJ2-2; 10 bases fit TRBD1. Looked up from germline, CDR1 is SGHRS and CDR2 is YFSETQ. This CDR3 region has 15 residues. Germline trimming cut 5 bases from V and 3 bases from J; bases unmatched to any gene: 4. The CDR3 nucleotides are TGCGCCAGCAGGCCGGGACAGGGGTACACCGGGGAGCTGTTTTTT. This translates into CASRPGQGYTGELFF.

V is TRBV6-5 and J is TRBJ2-7; TRBD1 matches at 10 bases. V dropped 4 bases and J dropped 7; count of bases not matched to a gene: 10. The CDR3 is 15 amino acids. The germline gives CDR1 MNHEY, CDR2 SVGAGI. The CDR3 DNA sequence: TGTGCCAGCAGTTTGACAGGGGGCGAGCCCGGGGAGCAGTACTTC. It codes for CASSLTGGEPGEQYF.

Comment on this clone: Distinct nucleotide sequences in the sample also encode this CDR3. The gene calls are TRBV30 and TRBJ1-5, with 7 bases fitting TRBD1. CDR1 is GTSNPN, CDR2 SVGIG, per germline (reference sequence). V lost 1 base and J lost 5; bases outside the gene matches: 2. There are 13 residues in the CDR3. CDR3 DNA sequence: TGTGCCTGGAGTGGACAGGGAGATCAGCCCCAGCATTTT. This gives the protein CAWSGQGDQPQHF.

V usage is TRBV7-8 and J usage is TRBJ2-3; D is perhaps TRBD2 (6 bases). The CDR3 length is 18 residues. The germline V and J ends were trimmed by 0 bases and 6 bases, with 22 bases remaining between them. Germline V lookup: CDR1 SGHVS, CDR2 FQNEAQ. CDR3 region: CASSLASGSLFSSDTQYF. CDR3 DNA: TGTGCCAGCAGCTTAGCGAGCGGGTCCTTATTCTCGTCGGATACGCAGTATTTT.

The chain employs TRBV5-1 and TRBJ1-1, with D possibly being TRBD1 (6 bases). Germline lookup yields CDR1 SGHRS and CDR2 YFSETQ. This CDR3 comprises 14 residues. Trimming pared 4 bases from V and 1 base from J, leaving 11 bases between. CDR3 DNA sequence: TGCGCCAGCAGCCCTACGGGACAGAACACTGAAGCTTTCTTT. This encodes CASSPTGQNTEAFF.

This clone was observed a single time. V gene TRBV6-1 combines with J gene TRBJ1-1; D gene uncertain. There are 16 residues in the CDR3. Germline V CDR1 and CDR2: MNHNS, SASEGT. Trimming removed 4 bases from V and 4 bases from J, with 19 bases in between. The chain's CDR3 is CASSAERAGVGTEAFF. CDR3 bases: TGTGCCAGCAGTGCGGAGAGGGCCGGGGTGGGCACTGAAGCTTTCTTT.

V usage is TRBV2 and J usage is TRBJ1-4; D is perhaps TRBD1 (6 bases). V was pared by 11 bases and J by 2 bases, with 15 bases between. The CDR3 loop spans 14 amino acids. Germline V gene data show CDR1 as SNHLY and CDR2 as FYNNEI. The DNA of the CDR3 is TGTGCCCGCCAAACAGGGTCTACTAATGAAAAACTGTTTTTT. Translated, it gives CARQTGSTNEKLFF.

Note on this clone: A junction boundary mismatches the germline segment, possibly from a read error. V and J are TRBV6-5 and TRBJ2-2; D might be TRBD1 (5 bases). Germline lookup yields CDR1 MNHEY and CDR2 SVGAGI. The CDR3 has 14 amino acids. The CDR3 coding sequence is TGTGCCAGCAAAAGACCAGGGAACGCCGGGGAGCTGTTTTTT. Translated, it gives CASKRPGNAGELFF.

This clone turned up a few times. This sequence joins TRBV2 and TRBJ2-1; the match to TRBD2 covers 10 bases. The CDR3 length is 13 residues. The V segment lost 7 bases and the J segment 9 bases; nucleotides outside the gene matches: 6. Germline CDR1 SNHLY, CDR2 FYNNEI. CDR3 protein: CASMGGLAVEQFF. In DNA form, the CDR3 reads TGTGCCAGCATGGGAGGACTAGCGGTTGAGCAGTTCTTC.

The chain couples TRBV9 to TRBJ2-3; D remains ambiguous. The CDR3 spans 15 residues. The germline gives CDR1 SGDLS, CDR2 YYNGEE. Deletions cut 3 bases from V and 0 bases from J, with 11 bases between. Here the CDR3 DNA reads TGTGCCAGCAGCGGGCCTGGTTGGAGCACAGATACGCAGTATTTT. It is translated as CASSGPGWSTDTQYF.

The chain has TRBV5-1 and TRBJ1-2; D perhaps matches TRBD1 (5 bases). Germline CDR1 and CDR2: SGHRS and YFSETQ. V dropped 0 bases and J dropped 0 bases, with 9 bases sitting between them. This CDR3 region has 15 residues. The CDR3 bases are TGCGCCAGCAGCTTGGGGGGCAGGGCTAACTATGGCTACACCTTC. Amino acid sequence: CASSLGGRANYGYTF. The complete variable domain, with remaining parts taken from reference TRBV5-1 and TRBJ1-2, reads KAGVTQTPRYLIKTRGQQVTLSCSPISGHRSVSWYQQTPGQGLQFLFEYFSETQRNKGNFPGRFSGRQFSNSRSEMNVSTLELGDSALYLCASSLGGRANYGYTFGSGTRLTVV.

V gene TRBV6-5 combines with J gene TRBJ1-1; no firm D call. The CDR3 covers 14 residues. Germline CDR1 is MNHEY and CDR2 is SVGAGI. Trimming stripped 2 bases from V and 5 bases from J, with 12 bases between. The CDR3 region is CASSYTRRGTEAFF. In nucleotides, the CDR3 is TGTGCCAGCAGTTACACCCGACGAGGAACTGAAGCTTTCTTT.

J is TRBJ2-7 and V is TRBV10-3, with D unclear. Trimming stripped 4 bases from V and 7 bases from J, with 14 bases between. The CDR3 contains 13 residues. Germline CDR1 is ENHRY and CDR2 is SYGVKD. The CDR3 DNA reads as TGTGCCATCAGTGTAACCACATCTGAAGAGCAGTACTTC. This sequence encodes CAISVTTSEEQYF.

This chain uses TRBV7-8 with TRBJ1-5; 9 positions match TRBD1. J was trimmed by 5 bases and V by 5 bases; bases with no gene match: 10. Germline assignment: CDR1 SGHVS and CDR2 FQNEAQ. This CDR3 is built from 16 residues. CDR3 sequence: CASSPRSGTGYQPQHF. CDR3 nucleotide sequence: TGTGCCAGCAGCCCGCGCTCCGGGACAGGGTATCAGCCCCAGCATTTT.

The CDR3, as DNA: TGTGCCAGCAGCCAGACTAGCGGGGGAGAGACCCAGTACTTC. It codes for CASSQTSGGETQYF. V is TRBV5-4 and J is TRBJ2-5; 12 nucleotides align to TRBD2. V was clipped by 4 bases and J by 4 bases; unmatched bases: 2. The CDR3 loop spans 14 amino acids. The germline CDR1 and CDR2 sequences are SGHNT and YYREEE (reference sequence).

A single count supports this clone. V usage is TRBV7-2 and J usage is TRBJ2-3; tentative D call: TRBD2 (5 bases). From germline, CDR1 is SGHTA and CDR2 FQGNSA. The CDR3 covers 12 residues. V lost 5 bases and J lost 5, with 8 bases in between. This chain's CDR3 is CASSRGRDTQYF. The CDR3 nucleotides read TGTGCCAGCAGCCGAGGGAGAGATACGCAGTATTTT.

This clone was observed a single time. The rearrangement uses TRBV7-2 and TRBJ2-1, with a tentative D call TRBD1 (6 bases). The CDR3 consists of 14 residues. Trimming removed 5 bases from V and 9 bases from J, with 17 bases in between. In germline, CDR1 is SGHTA, CDR2 FQGNSA. CDR3 DNA sequence: TGTGCCAGCAGCCCCCCGGGGTGGGGGCGTGAGCAGTTCTTC. Its translation is CASSPPGWGREQFF.

The chain has TRBV10-3 and TRBJ1-2; the D is unclear. This CDR3 region has 15 residues. The V gene's germline CDR1 is ENHRY and CDR2 SYGVKD. Deletions cut 9 bases from V and 1 base from J, with 18 bases between. The CDR3 nucleotides are TGTGCCATTACCCTCGACCGACTGAGTAACTATGGCTACACCTTC. Amino acids: CAITLDRLSNYGYTF.

The V gene is TRBV2, the J gene TRBJ2-1, with 12 nucleotides matching TRBD2. Per germline, CDR1 SNHLY and CDR2 FYNNEI. CDR3 length: 16 residues. The J segment lost 7 bases and the V segment lost 2 bases, leaving 6 bases of the junction unmatched. This CDR3 reads CASSELAGGRRNEQFF. For the CDR3, the DNA is TGTGCCAGCAGTGAACTAGCGGGGGGGCGTCGGAATGAGCAGTTCTTC.

The rearrangement links TRBV5-5 to TRBJ1-5; D is perhaps TRBD1 (6 bases). From germline, CDR1 is SGHKS and CDR2 YYEKEE (reference sequence). The germline V and J ends were trimmed by 3 bases and 7 bases, with 17 bases remaining between them. The CDR3 contains 15 residues. This CDR3 is CASSYSGAGIQPQHF. The CDR3 nucleotides are TGTGCCAGCAGCTATTCAGGGGCAGGGATCCAGCCCCAGCATTTT. Variable domain in full (rest from reference TRBV5-5 and TRBJ1-5): DAGVTQSPTHLIKTRGQQVTLRCSPISGHKSVSWYQQVLGQGPQFIFQYYEKEERGRGNFPDRFSARQFPNYSSELNVNALLLGDSALYLCASSYSGAGIQPQHFGDGTRLSIL.

The chain has TRBV15 and TRBJ1-2; D unresolved. The CDR3 extends over 15 amino acids. The V end lost 2 bases, the J end lost 5 bases, and 15 bases lay between the germline ends. Germline-derived CDR1 and CDR2 are LNHNV and YYDKDF (reference sequence). CDR3 nucleotides: TGTGCCACCAGCAGAATGGGCAATGCATTATATGGCTACACCTTC. This gives the protein CATSRMGNALYGYTF.

This chain links TRBV7-2 with TRBJ2-1; D unclear. V was pared by 2 bases and J by 10 bases, with 6 bases between. Germline V lookup: CDR1 SGHTA, CDR2 FQGNSA. The CDR3 spans 11 residues. For the CDR3, the DNA is TGTGCCAGCAGCTTATGGCGGGAGCAGTTCTTC. It encodes CASSLWREQFF.